The 6 T cell receptor beta chains presented below share a single source sample, sequenced in a study of T cells in Graves' hyperthyroidism and ophthalmopathy. Amplified TCR beta CDR3 regions came from RNA transcripts. RT-PCR in the first round (using the HTBI primer set) targeted the TCR CDR3. TCRdb re-analysed the multiplex PCR reads in MiXCR, keeping a single row per CDR3 protein. The sample has fewer than 550,000 distinct CDR3 sequences; approximately 14% are singletons. The specimen sequenced was blood. These receptors all come from a woman aged 18-30 years with Graves' hyperthyroidism.

This clonotype was observed a handful of times. CDR3 DNA sequence: TGTGCCAGCAGCTTAGGAGGGCCGGCCGGGGAGCTGTTTTTT. Protein: CASSLGGPAGELFF. This chain uses TRBV7-6 with TRBJ2-2; D perhaps matches TRBD2 (5 bases). The V and J ends lost 1 base and 6 bases respectively, with 9 bases between them. Germline V gives CDR1 SGHVS, CDR2 FNYEAQ. The CDR3 is made up of 14 amino acids.

In the case of this clonotype: This clone may be a read error of a much larger clone one base away. This chain joins TRBV3-1 and TRBJ1-2; D is ambiguous. The CDR3 is 11 amino acids. The germline V and J ends were trimmed by 9 bases and 6 bases, with 11 bases remaining between them. Germline lookup yields CDR1 LGHDT and CDR2 YNNKEL (reference sequence). For the CDR3, the DNA is TGTGCCAGTTTAGGCAGTGATGGCTACACCTTC. It codes for CASLGSDGYTF.

This chain joins TRBV7-2 and TRBJ1-2; TRBD1 matches at 7 bases. Germline CDR1 SGHTA, CDR2 FQGNSA. CDR3 length: 16 residues. Trimming cost V 6 bases and J 3 bases; bases outside gene matches: 13. The CDR3 spells CASRGAGGGTYYGYTF. DNA for the CDR3: TGTGCCAGCAGGGGGGCGGGAGGGGGCACCTACTATGGCTACACCTTC.

This clonotype was detected ten times or more. J is TRBJ2-3 and V is TRBV27; a weak D match, TRBD2 (6 bases). CDR3 length: 15 residues. CDR1 is MNHEY and CDR2 is SMNVEV in the germline V gene (reference sequence). V was trimmed by 7 bases and J by 1 base, leaving 15 bases between them. Here the CDR3 reads CASTTRRAGTDTQYF. For the CDR3, the DNA is TGTGCCAGCACCACACGGAGGGCGGGCACAGATACGCAGTATTTT.

The chain links TRBV19 to TRBJ1-5, with TRBD1 identical over 9 bases. CDR1 is LNHDA, CDR2 SQIVND, per germline (reference sequence). V lost 5 bases to trimming and J lost 7 bases; unmatched junction nucleotides: 3. The CDR3 spans 13 residues. CDR3 loop: CASSVDRGQPQHF. The CDR3 nucleotides are TGTGCCAGTAGTGTGGACAGGGGACAGCCCCAGCATTTT.

This clonotype was seen a few times. The chain employs TRBV7-9 and TRBJ1-2, with D tentatively TRBD1 (6 bases). Germline CDR1 reads SEHNR; CDR2 reads FQNEAQ (reference sequence). Trimming took 1 base from V and 0 from J, leaving 24 bases between them. There are 20 residues in the CDR3. The CDR3 DNA reads as TGTGCCAGCAGCTTAGGCATTCCATTCAGGACAGCCACATCTAACTATGGCTACACCTTC. As protein: CASSLGIPFRTATSNYGYTF.